Listed below are T cell receptor beta chains from one sample, sequenced in a study of beta chain features in type 1 diabetes. Some clones are missing from TCRdb's copy, which holds only in-frame ones; the method was immunoSEQ multiplex PCR. This sample has more than 150,000 clones, with approximately 13% found just once. The sequencing input was central memory CD4+ T cells from blood. The receptors shown here come from a woman under 30 in good health. The CDR3 runs from the conserved cysteine through the conserved F or W. Fields, in order: V gene, D gene, J gene, clone size, CDR3 protein, CDR3 DNA. D genes are given only for firm matches. Clone size appears in some rows only: once, few, many, or a class for an expanded clone.

V: TRBV5-6
D: NA
J: TRBJ1-2
size: NA
CDR3: CASSLGMPREGYTF
DNA: TGTGCCAGCAGCTTAGGCATGCCGAGGGAGGGCTACACCTTC

V: TRBV7-8
D: NA
J: TRBJ2-7
size: NA
CDR3: CASSLGMSGALSHYEQYF
DNA: TGTGCCAGCAGCTTAGGAATGTCAGGGGCCCTATCCCACTACGAGCAGTACTTC

V: TRBV30
D: TRBD1
J: TRBJ1-4
size: NA
CDR3: CAWSVTGGNEKLFF
DNA: TGTGCCTGGAGTGTGACAGGGGGGAATGAAAAACTGTTTTTT

V: TRBV7-8
D: TRBD1
J: TRBJ2-5
size: few
CDR3: CASSLGQLQETQYF
DNA: TGTGCCAGCAGCTTGGGACAGCTCCAAGAGACCCAGTACTTC

V: TRBV7-2
D: TRBD2
J: TRBJ2-3
size: many
CDR3: CASSLGGGGRATDTQYF
DNA: TGTGCCAGCAGCTTAGGAGGGGGCGGGAGGGCCACAGATACGCAGTATTTT

V: TRBV9
D: TRBD2
J: TRBJ2-7
size: NA
CDR3: CASSLRESYEQYF
DNA: TGTGCCAGCAGCTTGCGGGAGTCCTACGAGCAGTACTTC

V: TRBV28
D: NA
J: TRBJ2-1
size: NA
CDR3: CASSGRDTPSSDNEQFF
DNA: TGTGCCAGCAGTGGCCGGGACACCCCTAGTTCTGACAATGAGCAGTTCTTC

V: TRBV11-2
D: TRBD1
J: TRBJ1-1
size: NA
CDR3: CASSPMGQHTEAFF
DNA: TGTGCCAGCAGCCCTATGGGACAGCACACTGAAGCTTTCTTT

V: TRBV11-2
D: NA
J: TRBJ2-5
size: few
CDR3: CASSSLTQPPETQYF
DNA: TGTGCCAGCAGCTCCCTGACTCAGCCCCCAGAGACCCAGTACTTC

V: TRBV6-6
D: NA
J: TRBJ2-7
size: NA
CDR3: CASRSSAGASYEQYF
DNA: TGTGCCAGCAGGAGCTCAGCGGGCGCATCCTACGAGCAGTACTTC

V: TRBV27
D: NA
J: TRBJ1-2
size: NA
CDR3: CASRPDSIISGYTF
DNA: TGTGCCAGCAGACCCGACAGCATAATATCCGGCTACACCTTC

V: TRBV11-2
D: TRBD1
J: TRBJ2-1
size: few
CDR3: CASSLDYRGESVF
DNA: TGTGCCAGCAGCTTAGATTACAGGGGAGAGTCGGTCTTC

V: TRBV30
D: TRBD1
J: TRBJ1-5
size: NA
CDR3: CAWSVGQGSNQPQHF
DNA: TGTGCCTGGAGTGTAGGACAGGGTAGCAATCAGCCCCAGCATTTT

V: TRBV6-6
D: NA
J: TRBJ2-5
size: NA
CDR3: CASNPREPQETQYF
DNA: TGTGCCAGCAATCCCCGGGAGCCCCAAGAGACCCAGTACTTC

V: TRBV29-1
D: TRBD1
J: TRBJ2-7
size: NA
CDR3: CSGGTGLAYEQYF
DNA: TGCAGCGGGGGGACAGGGCTAGCCTACGAGCAGTACTTC

V: TRBV7-6
D: TRBD2
J: TRBJ2-3
size: few
CDR3: CASSRLGLGRADTQYF
DNA: TGTGCCAGCAGCCGTCTCGGGCTTGGGAGGGCAGATACGCAGTATTTT

V: TRBV11-2
D: TRBD1
J: TRBJ2-5
size: NA
CDR3: CASSFPQGGETQYF
DNA: TGTGCCAGCAGCTTCCCACAGGGGGGAGAGACCCAGTACTTC

V: TRBV16
D: NA
J: TRBJ2-2
size: NA
CDR3: CASSLQADGGELFF
DNA: TGTGCCAGCAGCCTTCAGGCTGACGGCGGGGAGCTGTTTTTT

V: TRBV5-1
D: TRBD1
J: TRBJ2-5
size: once
CDR3: CASGPGQGVETQYF
DNA: TGCGCCAGTGGACCGGGACAGGGGGTTGAGACCCAGTACTTC

V: TRBV15
D: TRBD1
J: TRBJ1-2
size: few
CDR3: CATSRAGQGYGYTF
DNA: TGTGCCACCAGCAGAGCGGGACAGGGATATGGCTACACCTTC

V: TRBV27
D: TRBD1
J: TRBJ1-2
size: few
CDR3: CASRSTGGAGGYTF
DNA: TGTGCCAGCAGATCGACAGGGGGCGCGGGTGGCTACACCTTC

V: TRBV4-1
D: TRBD2
J: TRBJ2-1
size: NA
CDR3: CASSQDSGTNNEQFF
DNA: TGCGCCAGCAGCCAAGATAGCGGGACTAACAATGAGCAGTTCTTC

V: TRBV28
D: NA
J: TRBJ1-2
size: NA
CDR3: CASSFETEYYGYTF
DNA: TGTGCCAGCAGTTTTGAGACAGAATACTATGGCTACACCTTC

V: TRBV27
D: TRBD2
J: TRBJ2-6
size: NA
CDR3: CASSFKREASGANVLTF
DNA: TGTGCCAGCAGTTTCAAGCGGGAGGCCTCTGGGGCCAACGTCCTGACTTTC

V: TRBV28
D: TRBD2
J: TRBJ2-7
size: few
CDR3: CASSLSSSGTYEQYF
DNA: TGTGCCAGCAGTTTATCCTCGAGCGGGACTTACGAGCAGTACTTC

V: TRBV27
D: NA
J: TRBJ1-2
size: few
CDR3: CASSPTTGLGYGYTF
DNA: TGTGCCAGCAGTCCGACGACAGGCTTGGGCTATGGCTACACCTTC

V: TRBV11-3
D: NA
J: TRBJ2-1
size: NA
CDR3: CASSLVAGNEQFF
DNA: TGTGCCAGCAGCTTAGTGGCAGGGAATGAGCAGTTCTTC

V: TRBV9
D: NA
J: TRBJ2-1
size: few
CDR3: CASTSDYYNEQFF
DNA: TGTGCCAGCACCTCAGACTACTACAATGAGCAGTTCTTC

V: TRBV5-1
D: TRBD2
J: TRBJ2-7
size: NA
CDR3: CASSSGTSDRRRYEQYF
DNA: TGCGCCAGCAGCTCCGGGACTAGCGACAGAAGGAGATACGAGCAGTACTTC

V: TRBV19
D: TRBD2
J: TRBJ2-2
size: NA
CDR3: CASSIVGLAGATGELFF
DNA: TGTGCCAGTAGTATTGTGGGACTAGCGGGAGCCACCGGGGAGCTGTTTTTT

V: TRBV18
D: NA
J: TRBJ1-1
size: NA
CDR3: CASSPQGQNTEAFF
DNA: TGTGCCAGCTCACCCCAAGGACAGAACACTGAAGCTTTCTTT

V: TRBV7-6
D: NA
J: TRBJ1-2
size: NA
CDR3: CASSLGGEVYGYTF
DNA: TGTGCCAGCAGCTTAGGGGGCGAAGTCTATGGCTACACCTTC

V: TRBV10-1
D: NA
J: TRBJ2-6
size: NA
CDR3: CASSLGSGANVLTF
DNA: TGCGCCAGCAGCCTCGGCTCTGGGGCCAACGTCCTGACTTTC

V: TRBV5-4
D: TRBD2
J: TRBJ2-5
size: NA
CDR3: CASSPSGGQFQETQYF
DNA: TGTGCCAGCAGCCCCTCGGGAGGGCAATTCCAAGAGACCCAGTACTTC

V: TRBV11-2
D: NA
J: TRBJ2-2
size: few
CDR3: CASSPDWNTGELFF
DNA: TGTGCCAGCAGCCCGGACTGGAACACCGGGGAGCTGTTTTTT

V: TRBV4-2
D: TRBD2
J: TRBJ2-5
size: few
CDR3: CASSPGLAGVRETQYF
DNA: TGTGCCAGCAGCCCCGGACTAGCGGGAGTCAGAGAGACCCAGTACTTC

V: TRBV11-1
D: NA
J: TRBJ2-1
size: few
CDR3: CASSPSRRRKNEQFF
DNA: TGTGCCAGCAGCCCTTCCCGACGGAGAAAGAATGAGCAGTTCTTC

V: TRBV30
D: NA
J: TRBJ1-4
size: few
CDR3: CAWGGGKNEKLFF
DNA: TGTGCCTGGGGAGGAGGGAAGAATGAAAAACTGTTTTTT

V: TRBV5-1
D: NA
J: TRBJ2-3
size: few
CDR3: CASSWEATGGTDTQYF
DNA: TGCGCCAGCAGCTGGGAGGCTACCGGGGGCACAGATACGCAGTATTTT

V: TRBV9
D: NA
J: TRBJ2-1
size: NA
CDR3: CASSERLGYNEQFF
DNA: TGTGCCAGCAGCGAAAGGCTAGGCTACAATGAGCAGTTCTTC

V: TRBV6-5
D: NA
J: TRBJ2-3
size: few
CDR3: CASTYTDTQYF
DNA: TGTGCCAGCACCTACACAGATACGCAGTATTTT

V: TRBV7-9
D: NA
J: TRBJ2-1
size: few
CDR3: CASSLLREQFF
DNA: TGTGCCAGCAGCTTACTGCGGGAGCAGTTCTTC

V: TRBV28
D: TRBD2
J: TRBJ2-1
size: few
CDR3: CASSLTASGTGNEQFF
DNA: TGTGCCAGCAGTCTCACAGCTAGCGGGACCGGCAATGAGCAGTTCTTC

V: TRBV18
D: TRBD2
J: TRBJ2-3
size: NA
CDR3: CASSPGLAGSTDTQYF
DNA: TGTGCCAGCTCCCCTGGACTAGCGGGAAGCACAGATACGCAGTATTTT

V: TRBV2
D: NA
J: TRBJ2-1
size: few
CDR3: CASSEGYPYNEQFF
DNA: TGTGCCAGCAGTGAAGGCTACCCCTACAATGAGCAGTTCTTC

V: TRBV30
D: TRBD2
J: TRBJ2-1
size: NA
CDR3: CAWSRGLAVDNEQFF
DNA: TGTGCCTGGAGTAGGGGACTAGCGGTCGACAATGAGCAGTTCTTC

V: TRBV25-1
D: NA
J: TRBJ2-7
size: NA
CDR3: CASRPPRPEVQQYF
DNA: TGTGCCAGCAGACCACCCAGACCGGAGGTACAGCAGTACTTC

V: TRBV28
D: TRBD1
J: TRBJ2-3
size: NA
CDR3: CASSPLGTGASTDTQYF
DNA: TGTGCCAGCAGTCCCCTTGGGACAGGGGCTAGCACAGATACGCAGTATTTT

V: TRBV7-2
D: TRBD1
J: TRBJ2-7
size: NA
CDR3: CASSLVTGFPTEQYF
DNA: TGTGCCAGCAGCTTAGTGACAGGGTTCCCTACCGAGCAGTACTTC

V: TRBV7-9
D: TRBD2
J: TRBJ2-7
size: few
CDR3: CASSFSGRAAEQYF
DNA: TGTGCCAGCAGCTTCTCTGGGAGGGCCGCCGAGCAGTACTTC

V: TRBV11-2
D: TRBD2
J: TRBJ2-5
size: NA
CDR3: CASSLELRTRQETQYF
DNA: TGTGCCAGCAGCTTAGAACTAAGGACTAGGCAAGAGACCCAGTACTTC

V: TRBV4-1
D: NA
J: TRBJ2-7
size: few
CDR3: CASSQREAPSSYEQYF
DNA: TGCGCCAGCAGCCAGAGGGAGGCGCCGAGCTCCTACGAGCAGTACTTC